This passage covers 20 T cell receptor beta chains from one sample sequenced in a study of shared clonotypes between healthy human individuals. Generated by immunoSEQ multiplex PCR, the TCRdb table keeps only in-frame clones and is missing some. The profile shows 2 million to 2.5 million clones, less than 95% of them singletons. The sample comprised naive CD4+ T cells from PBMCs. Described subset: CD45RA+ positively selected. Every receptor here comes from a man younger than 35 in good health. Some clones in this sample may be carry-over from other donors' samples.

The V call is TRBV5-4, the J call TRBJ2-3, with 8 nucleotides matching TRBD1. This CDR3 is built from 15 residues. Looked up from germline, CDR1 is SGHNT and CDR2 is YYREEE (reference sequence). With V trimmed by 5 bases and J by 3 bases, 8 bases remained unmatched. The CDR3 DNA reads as TGTGCCAGCAGGATGGGACAGGCGATAACAGATACGCAGTATTTT. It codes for CASRMGQAITDTQYF.

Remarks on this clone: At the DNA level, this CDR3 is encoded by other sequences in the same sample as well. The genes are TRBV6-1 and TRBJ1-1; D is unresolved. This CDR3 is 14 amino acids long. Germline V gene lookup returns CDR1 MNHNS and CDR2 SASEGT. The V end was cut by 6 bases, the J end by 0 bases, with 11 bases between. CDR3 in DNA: TGTGCCAGCAGCGTCACCCGGATGAACACTGAAGCTTTCTTT. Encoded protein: CASSVTRMNTEAFF.

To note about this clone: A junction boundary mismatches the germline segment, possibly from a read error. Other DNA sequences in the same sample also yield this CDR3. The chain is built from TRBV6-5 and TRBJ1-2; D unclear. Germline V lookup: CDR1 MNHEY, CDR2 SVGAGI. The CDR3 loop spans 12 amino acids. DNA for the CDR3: TGTGCCAGCAGTGACTCGGGGTATGGCTACACCTTC. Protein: CASSDSGYGYTF.

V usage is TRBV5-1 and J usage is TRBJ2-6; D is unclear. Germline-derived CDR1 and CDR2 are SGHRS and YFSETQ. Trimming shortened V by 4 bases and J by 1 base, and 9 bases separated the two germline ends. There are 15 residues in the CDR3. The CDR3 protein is CASSVGFSGANVLTF. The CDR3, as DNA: TGCGCCAGCAGCGTAGGGTTTTCTGGGGCCAACGTCCTGACTTTC.

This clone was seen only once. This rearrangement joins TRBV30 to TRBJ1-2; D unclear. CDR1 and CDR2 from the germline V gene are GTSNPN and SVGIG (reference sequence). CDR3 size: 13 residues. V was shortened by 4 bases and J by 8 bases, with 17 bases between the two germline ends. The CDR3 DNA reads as TGTGCCTGGACAGTCCGATTGGAAGGAGGCTACACCTTC. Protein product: CAWTVRLEGGYTF.

The CDR3 coding sequence is TGTGCCAGCAGCCCGACCCCGGGGGGCTCCTACAATGAGCAGTTCTTC. Amino acids: CASSPTPGGSYNEQFF. This rearrangement joins TRBV5-4 to TRBJ2-1, with TRBD2 identical over 7 bases. Germline loops: CDR1 SGHNT, CDR2 YYREEE (reference sequence). V lost 4 bases, J lost 0 bases, and 7 bases stayed unmatched. The CDR3 sequence is 16 residues long.

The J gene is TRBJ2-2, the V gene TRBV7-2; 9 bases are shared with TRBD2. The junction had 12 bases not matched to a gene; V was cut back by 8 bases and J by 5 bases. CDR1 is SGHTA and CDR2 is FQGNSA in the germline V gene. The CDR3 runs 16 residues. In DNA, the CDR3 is TGTGCCAGCTCCGCCTATGCGGGAGGGGGAACCGGGGAGCTGTTTTTT. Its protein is CASSAYAGGGTGELFF. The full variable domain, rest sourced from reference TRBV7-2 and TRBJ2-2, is GAGVSQSPSNKVTEKGKDVELRCDPISGHTALYWYRQSLGQGLEFLIYFQGNSAPDKSGLPSDRFSAERTGGSVSTLTIQRTQQEDSAVYLCASSAYAGGGTGELFFGEGSRLTVL.

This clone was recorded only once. CDR3 sequence: CASSGRLAGYLYEQYF. The CDR3 nucleotides read TGTGCCAGCAGTGGAAGACTAGCGGGATACCTCTACGAGCAGTACTTC. This chain uses TRBV28 with TRBJ2-7, with TRBD2 matching over 11 bases. Germline V lookup: CDR1 MDHEN, CDR2 SYDVKM. V trimming: 5 bases; J trimming: 3 bases; junction bases outside the gene matches: 9. This CDR3 spans 16 amino acids. Full variable domain (rest looked up from reference TRBV28 and TRBJ2-7): DVKVTQSSRYLVKRTGEKVFLECVQDMDHENMFWYRQDPGLGLRLIYFSYDVKMKEKGDIPEGYSVSREKKERFSLILESASTNQTSMYLCASSGRLAGYLYEQYFGPGTRLTVT.

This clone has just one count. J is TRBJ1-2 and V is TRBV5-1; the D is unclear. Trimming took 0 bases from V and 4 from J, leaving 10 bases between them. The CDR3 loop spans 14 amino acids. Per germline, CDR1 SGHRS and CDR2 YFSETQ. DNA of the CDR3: TGCGCCAGCAGCTTGGAGTCCGGGTCCTATGGCTACACCTTC. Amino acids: CASSLESGSYGYTF.

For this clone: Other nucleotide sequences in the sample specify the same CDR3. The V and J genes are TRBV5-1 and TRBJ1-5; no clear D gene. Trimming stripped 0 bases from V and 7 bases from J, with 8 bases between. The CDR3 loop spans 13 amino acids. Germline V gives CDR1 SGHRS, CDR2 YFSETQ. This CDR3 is CASSLVVGQPQHF. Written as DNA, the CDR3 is TGCGCCAGCAGCTTGGTTGTGGGACAGCCCCAGCATTTT.

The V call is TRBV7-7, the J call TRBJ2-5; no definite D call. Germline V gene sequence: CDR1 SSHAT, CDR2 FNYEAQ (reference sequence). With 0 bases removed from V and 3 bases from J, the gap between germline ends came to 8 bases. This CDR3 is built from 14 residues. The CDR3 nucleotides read TGTGCCAGCAGCTTAGCGGGGTTAAAAGAGACCCAGTACTTC. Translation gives CASSLAGLKETQYF.

The CDR3 DNA reads TGCGCCAGCAGCTTGTTTAGTCCGGACACCGGGGAGCTGTTTTTT. It translates to CASSLFSPDTGELFF. V gene TRBV5-1 combines with J gene TRBJ2-2; D unclear. This CDR3 has 15 amino acids. From germline, CDR1 is SGHRS and CDR2 YFSETQ. Trimming took off 1 base at V and 3 bases at J, with 10 bases between the two ends. The complete variable domain, with remaining parts taken from reference TRBV5-1 and TRBJ2-2, reads KAGVTQTPRYLIKTRGQQVTLSCSPISGHRSVSWYQQTPGQGLQFLFEYFSETQRNKGNFPGRFSGRQFSNSRSEMNVSTLELGDSALYLCASSLFSPDTGELFFGEGSRLTVL.

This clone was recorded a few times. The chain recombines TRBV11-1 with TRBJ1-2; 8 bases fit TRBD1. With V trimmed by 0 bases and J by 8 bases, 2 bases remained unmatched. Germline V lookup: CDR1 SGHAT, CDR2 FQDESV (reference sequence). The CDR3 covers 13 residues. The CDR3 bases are TGTGCCAGCAGCTTAGCAGCAGGGGGCGGCTACACCTTC. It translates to CASSLAAGGGYTF.

The CDR3: CASSQARLNYGYTF. As DNA, the CDR3 is TGCGCCAGCAGCCAAGCTAGGCTGAACTATGGCTACACCTTC. The genes are TRBV4-1 and TRBJ1-2; D is ambiguous. The CDR3 runs to 14 residues. Germline CDR1 reads MGHRA; CDR2 reads YSYEKL. V lost 1 base to trimming and J lost 2 bases, with 8 bases between them.

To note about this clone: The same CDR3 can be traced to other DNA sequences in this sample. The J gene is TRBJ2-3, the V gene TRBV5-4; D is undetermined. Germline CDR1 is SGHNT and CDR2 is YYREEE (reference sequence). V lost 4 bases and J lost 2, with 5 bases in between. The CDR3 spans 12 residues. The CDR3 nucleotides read TGTGCCAGCAGCCCATCCACAGATACGCAGTATTTT. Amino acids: CASSPSTDTQYF.

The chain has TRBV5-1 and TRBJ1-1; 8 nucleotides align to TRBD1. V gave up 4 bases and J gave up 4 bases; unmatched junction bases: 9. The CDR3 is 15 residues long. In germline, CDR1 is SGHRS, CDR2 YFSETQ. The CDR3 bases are TGCGCCAGCAGCGTGGAGAGAACAGGGGGCACTGAAGCTTTCTTT. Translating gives CASSVERTGGTEAFF. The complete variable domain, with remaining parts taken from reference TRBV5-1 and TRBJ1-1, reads KAGVTQTPRYLIKTRGQQVTLSCSPISGHRSVSWYQQTPGQGLQFLFEYFSETQRNKGNFPGRFSGRQFSNSRSEMNVSTLELGDSALYLCASSVERTGGTEAFFGQGTRLTVV.

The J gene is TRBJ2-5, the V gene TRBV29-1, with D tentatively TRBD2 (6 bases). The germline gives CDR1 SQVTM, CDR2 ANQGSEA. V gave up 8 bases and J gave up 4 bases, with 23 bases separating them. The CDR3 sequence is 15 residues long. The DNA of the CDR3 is TGCAGCTCTACCCTCGGAGGGGCGCGGGGAGAGACCCAGTACTTC. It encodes CSSTLGGARGETQYF.

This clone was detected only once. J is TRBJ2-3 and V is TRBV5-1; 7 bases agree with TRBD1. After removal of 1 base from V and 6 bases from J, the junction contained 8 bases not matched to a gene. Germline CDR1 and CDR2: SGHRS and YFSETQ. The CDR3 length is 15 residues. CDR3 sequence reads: CASSLTGTGEDTQYF. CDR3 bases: TGCGCCAGCAGCTTGACGGGAACAGGGGAGGATACGCAGTATTTT.

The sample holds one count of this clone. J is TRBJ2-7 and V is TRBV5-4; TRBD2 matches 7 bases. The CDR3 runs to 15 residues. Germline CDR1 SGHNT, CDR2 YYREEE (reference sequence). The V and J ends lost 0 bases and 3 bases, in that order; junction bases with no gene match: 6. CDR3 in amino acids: CASSLGSGYDYEQYF. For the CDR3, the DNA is TGTGCCAGCAGCTTGGGTAGCGGGTACGACTACGAGCAGTACTTC. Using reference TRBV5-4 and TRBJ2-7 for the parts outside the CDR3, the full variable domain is ETGVTQSPTHLIKTRGQQVTLRCSSQSGHNTVSWYQQALGQGPQFIFQYYREEENGRGNFPPRFSGLQFPNYSSELNVNALELDDSALYLCASSLGSGYDYEQYFGPGTRLTVT.

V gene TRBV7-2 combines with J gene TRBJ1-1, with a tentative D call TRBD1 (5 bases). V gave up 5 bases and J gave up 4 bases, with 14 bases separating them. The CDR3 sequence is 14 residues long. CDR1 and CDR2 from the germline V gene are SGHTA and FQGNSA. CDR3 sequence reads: CASSPMGDGTEAFF. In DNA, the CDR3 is TGTGCCAGCAGCCCCATGGGGGACGGCACTGAAGCTTTCTTT.